Listed below are T cell receptor beta chains from one sample, sequenced in a study of neurological immune-mediated disorders. TCRdb re-analysed the 5' RACE reads in MiXCR, keeping a single row per CDR3 protein. Of about 62,000 distinct CDR3 sequences listed, 3.7% are singletons. The sequencing sample was made of PBMCs. All receptors come from a woman in her forties or fifties with multiple sclerosis. Both conserved end residues are part of each CDR3. Each record gives: V gene, J gene, D gene, clone size, CDR3 protein, CDR3 DNA. The D gene is left open where the match is weak. Sizes are listed as how often the clone was seen (once, few, many) or a class if it is expanded.

>TRBV15|TRBJ2-4|.|many
CATSGGTVIAKNIQYF
TGTGCCACCAGCGGTGGAACCGTTATAGCCAAAAACATTCAGTACTTC
>TRBV10-3|TRBJ2-3|.|many
CAINTGTDTQYF
TGTGCCATCAATACGGGCACAGATACGCAGTATTTT
>TRBV18|TRBJ1-6|.|many
CASSPPGQGRSPLHF
TGTGCCAGCTCACCACCCGGGCAGGGGCGATCACCCCTCCACTTT
>TRBV25-1|TRBJ2-5|.|many
CASSVLGVRETQYF
TGTGCCAGCAGTGTGTTAGGGGTGAGGGAGACCCAGTACTTC
>TRBV4-1|TRBJ1-5|TRBD1|few
CASSPHWSRGLNQPQNF
TGCGCCAGCAGCCCCCACTGGTCCAGGGGGCTCAATCAGCCCCAGAATTTT
>TRBV7-9|TRBJ1-1|.|many
CASSSEGPTEAFF
TGTGCCAGCAGCTCAGAGGGGCCCACTGAAGCTTTCTTT
>TRBV19|TRBJ1-4|.|few
CASSIDISEKLFF
TGTGCCAGTAGTATAGATATCAGTGAAAAACTGTTTTTT
>TRBV5-1|TRBJ1-6|TRBD1|many
CASSFTGADSPLNF
TGCGCCAGCAGCTTCACAGGGGCGGATTCACCCCTCAACTTT
>TRBV6-2/TRBV6-3|TRBJ2-1|TRBD1|many
CASSRQGALYNEQFF
TGTGCCAGCAGTCGACAGGGGGCGCTTTACAATGAGCAGTTCTTC
>TRBV14|TRBJ1-1|.|many
CASSHKQGGATEAFF
TGTGCCAGCAGCCATAAACAGGGAGGGGCCACTGAAGCTTTCTTT
>TRBV3-1|TRBJ2-1|TRBD1|many
CASSPTGGGYNEQFF
TGTGCCAGCAGTCCAACAGGGGGCGGATACAATGAGCAGTTCTTC